The 11 T cell receptor beta chains below all came from one sample that was sequenced in a study of shared clonotypes between healthy human individuals. This table comes from immunoSEQ multiplex PCR, and its TCRdb copy is limited to in-frame clones, with some not included. The sample yields some 500,000 clones, roughly 95% seen once. What was sequenced was naive CD4+ T cells sorted from blood. Stated subset: CD45RA+ positively selected. The receptors originated from a woman aged 25 to 39 in good health.

The chain joins TRBV12-5 to TRBJ2-1; D is possibly TRBD1 or TRBD2 (5 bases each). CDR3 length: 14 residues. Germline CDR1 is LGHNT and CDR2 is FRNRAP. V gave up 3 bases and J gave up 5 bases, with 11 bases separating them. The CDR3 sequence: CASGFGDLNNEQFF. CDR3 sequence (DNA): TGTGCTAGTGGTTTTGGGGACCTAAACAATGAGCAGTTCTTC.

The CDR3 DNA is TGTGCCAGCAGTGCCGACAGGGGTATTGGCTACACCTTC. As protein: CASSADRGIGYTF. The chain recombines TRBV27 with TRBJ1-2, with TRBD1 identical over 8 bases. This CDR3 spans 13 amino acids. The germline V gene encodes CDR1 MNHEY and CDR2 SMNVEV (reference sequence). With 5 bases clipped from V and 7 bases from J, the junction kept 6 bases outside the gene matches.

The chain has TRBV6-1 and TRBJ1-1; D unclear. Trimming pared 1 base from V and 1 base from J, leaving 4 bases between. The CDR3 sequence is 13 residues long. CDR1 and CDR2 from the germline V gene are MNHNS and SASEGT. CDR3 protein: CASSEVPNTEAFF. The DNA of the CDR3 is TGTGCCAGCAGTGAAGTCCCGAACACTGAAGCTTTCTTT.

The chain has TRBV29-1 and TRBJ2-1; TRBD2 might be the D (6 bases). Germline values: CDR1 SQVTM, CDR2 ANQGSEA. Trimming removed 3 bases from V and 7 bases from J, with 13 bases in between. The CDR3 extends over 13 amino acids. CDR3 DNA: TGCAGCGTTGACCGGCTAGCGTCGAATGAGCAGTTCTTC. This sequence encodes CSVDRLASNEQFF.

This chain joins TRBV28 and TRBJ2-7; 10 bases are shared with TRBD2. The V gene end was trimmed by 6 bases and the J gene end by 1 base; junction bases not matched to a gene: 3. This CDR3 has 14 amino acids. Germline loops: CDR1 MDHEN, CDR2 SYDVKM. As DNA, the CDR3 is TGTGCCAGCAGAGGGACTAGCGTTTCCTACGAGCAGTACTTC. It codes for CASRGTSVSYEQYF.

The chain carries TRBV7-2 and TRBJ2-5; D gene uncertain. This CDR3 is built from 14 residues. Germline CDR1 and CDR2: SGHTA and FQGNSA. Trimming stripped 1 base from V and 1 base from J, with 7 bases between. CDR3 in DNA: TGTGCCAGCAGCTTAGGTTACACCCAAGAGACCCAGTACTTC. This sequence encodes CASSLGYTQETQYF.

This rearrangement joins TRBV19 to TRBJ2-1, with D tentatively TRBD2 (6 bases). Germline CDR1 LNHDA, CDR2 SQIVND (reference sequence). V gave up 2 bases and J gave up 9 bases, with 20 bases separating them. The CDR3 length is 16 residues. For the CDR3, the DNA is TGTGCCAGTAGTATAAGCCGGGACTCCATTTTCCTTGAGCAGTTCTTC. Translation gives CASSISRDSIFLEQFF.

V is TRBV6-5 and J is TRBJ2-2; 9 positions agree with TRBD1. Germline-derived CDR1 and CDR2 are MNHEY and SVGAGI. The CDR3 totals 15 residues. After removal of 2 bases from V and 3 bases from J, the junction contained 1 base not matched to a gene. The CDR3, as DNA: TGTGCCAGCAGTTACGACAGGGGGTACACCGGGGAGCTGTTTTTT. Amino acid sequence: CASSYDRGYTGELFF.

The chain couples TRBV6-1 to TRBJ1-4; TRBD1 matches 7 bases. The V segment lost 5 bases and the J segment 5 bases; nucleotides outside the gene matches: 8. Germline loops: CDR1 MNHNS, CDR2 SASEGT. This CDR3 has 15 amino acids. The CDR3 DNA is TGTGCCAGCAGTAAGCCGGGACAGTCAAATGAAAAACTGTTTTTT. This encodes CASSKPGQSNEKLFF.

This sequence joins TRBV28 and TRBJ1-2; D is unclear. The CDR3 is made up of 15 amino acids. Germline-derived CDR1 and CDR2 are MDHEN and SYDVKM. Between the trimmed V and J ends, which lost 3 bases and 0 bases, there was a span of 11 bases. The CDR3 here is CASSFGRPANYGYTF. DNA of the CDR3: TGTGCCAGCAGTTTCGGCCGCCCAGCTAACTATGGCTACACCTTC.

The J gene is TRBJ2-7, the V gene TRBV30, with 9 bases that match TRBD2. V lost 1 base, J lost 0 bases, and 4 bases stayed unmatched. The CDR3 is 15 residues long. The germline V gene encodes CDR1 GTSNPN and CDR2 SVGIG (reference sequence). CDR3 in DNA: TGTGCCTGGAGTGGAAGCGGGAGGAGCTCCTACGAGCAGTACTTC. Protein product: CAWSGSGRSSYEQYF. The entire variable domain, with the rest obtained from reference TRBV30 and TRBJ2-7, is as follows: SQTIHQWPATLVQPVGSPLSLECTVEGTSNPNLYWYRQAAGRGLQLLFYSVGIGQISSEVPQNLSASRPQDRQFILSSKKLLLSDSGFYLCAWSGSGRSSYEQYFGPGTRLTVT.